This record looks at one T cell receptor (beta chain) sequence and its context. This sample stems from a study of blood T cell repertoires in COVID-19. Across the whole study: Samples taken during acute and convalescent COVID-19 were collected in the United States, Italy and Spain. PBMCs, B-cell-depleted T cells, or T cells were the source of the cDNA or gDNA that made up the material.

The germline V gene encodes CDR1 MRHNA and CDR2 SNTAGT. Trimming cost V 4 bases and J 2 bases, with 6 bases left between them. The CDR3 covers 13 residues. Authors' processing steps: Estimation of nucleated cell counts relied on the amplification of reference gene primers. Assay: immunoSEQ multiplex PCR; the TCRdb copy retains only in-frame clones and omits some. That table supplies the V and J calls and clone size; D and trimming were determined from the DNA. The sample contains around 200,000 clones, about 86% of which appear only once. It was during active infection that Seattle patients were enrolled and then longitudinally followed.

The sample comprised peripheral blood. The chain recombines TRBV6-4 with TRBJ2-1; D gene uncertain. This clonotype was obtained from an older woman with COVID-19, enrolled during active disease. This CDR3 reads CASSGSAYNEQFF. The CDR3 coding sequence is TGTGCCAGCAGTGGTTCGGCCTACAATGAGCAGTTCTTC.